These 5 T cell receptor beta chains share one sample of origin, sequenced in a study of lymphopenia after photon versus proton radiotherapy. Data came from immunoSEQ multiplex PCR; TCRdb stores just in-frame clones and leaves some out. The sample lists some 45,000 clones; approximately 80% were seen once. Material: peripheral blood, obtained from a patient treated with proton-based radiotherapy. Source of these receptors: a woman between 70 and 85 years old with pancreatic cancer.

This clone was recorded a few times. The chain uses TRBV7-9 and TRBJ2-1; D gene ambiguous. Germline V gene sequence: CDR1 SEHNR, CDR2 FQNEAQ (reference sequence). The length of the CDR3 is 13 residues. Trimming removed 5 bases from V and 6 bases from J, with 11 bases in between. The CDR3 is CASSPRKANEQFF. The CDR3 coding sequence is TGTGCCAGCAGCCCCAGGAAGGCCAATGAGCAGTTCTTC.

A word on this clone: A read error may produce the germline difference seen at one junction end. V usage is TRBV5-1 and J usage is TRBJ1-3, with 7 bases aligning to TRBD1. Germline lookup yields CDR1 SGHRS and CDR2 YFSETQ. The CDR3 extends over 15 amino acids. DNA for the CDR3: TGCGCCAGCAGCTTGGGGACAGGACCTGGTAACACCATATATTTT. Protein: CASSLGTGPGNTIYF. The whole variable domain, filled in from reference TRBV5-1 and TRBJ1-3, reads KAGVTQTPRYLIKTRGQQVTLSCSPISGHRSVSWYQQTPGQGLQFLFEYFSETQRNKGNFPGRFSGRQFSNSRSEMNVSTLELGDSALYLCASSLGTGPGNTIYFGEGSWLTVV.

This chain links TRBV15 with TRBJ2-7, with D tentatively TRBD2 (5 bases). There are 18 residues in the CDR3. Trimming shortened V by 1 base and J by 6 bases, and 25 bases separated the two germline ends. Germline CDR1 and CDR2: LNHNV and YYDKDF (reference sequence). CDR3: CATSRVSGPSTVAGEQYF. In nucleotides, the CDR3 is TGTGCCACCAGCAGAGTATCAGGTCCCTCAACTGTTGCGGGCGAGCAGTACTTC.

This clone was observed a single time. The chain uses TRBV4-3 and TRBJ2-7; 12 bases fit TRBD2. Germline assignment: CDR1 LGHNA and CDR2 YSLEER. There are 17 residues in the CDR3. The trim removed 0 bases at V and 4 bases at J, leaving 7 bases unmatched. The CDR3 region has the DNA TGCGCCAGCAGCCAAGACCGAGGGGGACTAGCGGGTTACGAGCAGTACTTC. Translated, it gives CASSQDRGGLAGYEQYF.

The rearrangement joins TRBV5-1 to TRBJ1-1; D gene ambiguous. The CDR3 covers 14 residues. The V and J ends lost 0 bases and 3 bases respectively, with 9 bases between them. Per the germline V gene, CDR1 is SGHRS and CDR2 is YFSETQ. This chain's CDR3 is CASSLGGIDTEAFF. The CDR3 DNA reads as TGCGCCAGCAGCTTGGGAGGGATTGACACTGAAGCTTTCTTT.